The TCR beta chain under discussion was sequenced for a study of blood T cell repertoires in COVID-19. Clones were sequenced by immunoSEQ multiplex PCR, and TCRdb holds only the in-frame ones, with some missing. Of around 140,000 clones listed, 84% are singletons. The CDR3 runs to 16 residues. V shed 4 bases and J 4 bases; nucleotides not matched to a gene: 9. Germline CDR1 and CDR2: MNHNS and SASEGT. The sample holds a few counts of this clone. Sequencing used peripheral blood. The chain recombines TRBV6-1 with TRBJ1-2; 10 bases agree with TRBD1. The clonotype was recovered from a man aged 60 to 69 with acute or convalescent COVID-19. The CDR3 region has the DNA TGTGCCAGCAGTGTCCTTCCGGGACAGGGGACCTATGGCTACACCTTC. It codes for CASSVLPGQGTYGYTF.